This T cell receptor beta chain was retrieved from a study of radiotherapy plus CTLA-4 blockade in lung cancer. The protocol was immunoSEQ multiplex PCR, while the TCRdb copy is restricted to in-frame clones and leaves out a portion. The table has some 100,000 clones, around four fifths seen once. General study points: Reports state that early shifts in blood T cell clones, with interferon-beta, best predicted response.

CDR1 SNHLY and CDR2 FYNNEI come from the germline V gene. The CDR3 is 16 residues long. Trimming cost V 6 bases and J 6 bases; bases outside gene matches: 13. On this clone itself: Its specificity is not known.

Sequences were derived from peripheral blood, sampled from a patient treated with radiotherapy plus ipilimumab. The clonotype comes from a human donor with non-small cell lung cancer that progressed on radiotherapy plus ipilimumab. The V call is TRBV2, the J call TRBJ1-5; 8 bases align to TRBD1. CDR3 amino acids: CASSETRTGSAQPQHF. For the CDR3, the DNA is TGTGCCAGCAGCGAAACCCGGACAGGGTCGGCTCAGCCCCAGCATTTT.